The T cell receptor (beta chain) under discussion was sequenced for a study of CD8+CD57+ T cells in acquired aplastic anemia. Study-wide results and limits: Controls did not differ significantly from patients in CD8+ Simpson's diversity.

A word on this clonotype: Its antigen is still unknown. Relative to the germline gene, one junction end is altered; a read error may explain this.

Germline V lookup: CDR1 SEHNR, CDR2 FQNEAQ (reference sequence). The CDR3 spans 14 residues. Patients selected for sequencing had displayed CD8+CD57+ cell expansion by flow cytometry. Diagnosis of severe acquired aplastic anemia applied to all patients. Blood came from patients not yet given any therapy. The TCR beta profiling, which covered VDJ combination and CDR3 sequence, was carried out using genomic DNA as the template. TCRdb re-analysed the reads in MiXCR, keeping a single row per CDR3 protein. Of around 250,000 distinct CDR3 sequences in the sample, 82% were seen once. The receptor's source is a human donor with aplastic anemia. Material: sorted CD4+, CD8+, or CD8+CD57+ T cells (not recorded which) from PBMCs. The chain links TRBV7-9 to TRBJ2-3, with D possibly called TRBD1 or TRBD2 (5 bases each). CDR3 protein: CASSFQGDPDALSF. The CDR3 DNA reads as TGTGCCAGCAGCTTTCAGGGAGATCCCGATGCCCTGTCCTTT.